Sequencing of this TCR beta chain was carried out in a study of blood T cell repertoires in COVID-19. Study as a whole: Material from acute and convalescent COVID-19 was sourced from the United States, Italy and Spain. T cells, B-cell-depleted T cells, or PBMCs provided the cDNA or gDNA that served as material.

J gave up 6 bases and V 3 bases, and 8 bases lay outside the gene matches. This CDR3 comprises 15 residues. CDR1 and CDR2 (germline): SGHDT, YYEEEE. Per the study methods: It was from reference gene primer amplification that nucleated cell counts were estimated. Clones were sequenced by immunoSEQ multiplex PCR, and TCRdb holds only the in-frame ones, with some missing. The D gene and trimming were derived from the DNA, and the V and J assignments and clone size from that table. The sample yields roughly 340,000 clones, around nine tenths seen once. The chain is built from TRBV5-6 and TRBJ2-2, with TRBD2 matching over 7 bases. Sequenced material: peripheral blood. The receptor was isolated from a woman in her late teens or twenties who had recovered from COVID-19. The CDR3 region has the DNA TGTGCCAGCAGCTCCCGGGGCGGGAGCCCCGGGGAGCTGTTTTTT. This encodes CASSSRGGSPGELFF.